This T cell receptor (beta chain) was observed in a study of blood T cells in healthy people across ages. Study results and limitations: Because sorting was not performed, PBMCs prevented conclusive naive versus antigen-experienced comparison. Unknown donor CMV status possibly confounded expanded clonotype changes.

The germline V gene encodes CDR1 MNHEY and CDR2 SMNVEV (reference sequence). This CDR3 has 15 residues. Trimming cost V 4 bases and J 0 bases; bases outside gene matches: 4. Combining a sample-barcoded 5' primer with a J-beta primer mix, a second PCR ran for roughly 7 to 11 cycles. CDR3-containing paired-end reads numbered at least 2.5 million in each sample. TCRdb processed the 5' RACE reads anew with MiXCR; each CDR3 protein has one entry. The sample records some 640,000 distinct CDR3 sequences, roughly 49% being singletons. Per-sample yields of isolated PBMCs were at least 6 million. Only a few counts were recorded for this clonotype. Its antigen is undetermined.

The origin of this receptor is a woman aged 60 to 75 in good health. The sequenced material came from blood. The rearrangement links TRBV27 to TRBJ2-7; TRBD1 aligns across 9 bases. CDR3 DNA sequence: TGTGCCAGCAGTTCGGTGACAGGGGGCTCCTACGAGCAGTACTTC. This translates into CASSSVTGGSYEQYF.